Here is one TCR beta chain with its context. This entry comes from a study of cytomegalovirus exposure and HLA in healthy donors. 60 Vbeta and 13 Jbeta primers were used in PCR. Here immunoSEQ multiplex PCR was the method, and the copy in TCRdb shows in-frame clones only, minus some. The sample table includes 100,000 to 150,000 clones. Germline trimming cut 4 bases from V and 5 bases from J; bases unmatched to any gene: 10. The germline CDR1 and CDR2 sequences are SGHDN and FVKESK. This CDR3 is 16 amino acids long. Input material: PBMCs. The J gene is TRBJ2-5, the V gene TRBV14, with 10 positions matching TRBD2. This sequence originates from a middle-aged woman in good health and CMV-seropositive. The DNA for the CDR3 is TGTGCCAGCAGCCGCAGACTAGCGGGCGAGAAGGAGACCCAGTACTTC. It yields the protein CASSRRLAGEKETQYF.